What follows are 32 T cell receptor beta chains derived from one specimen sequenced in a study of cytomegalovirus exposure and HLA in healthy donors. Libraries were prepared by immunoSEQ multiplex PCR; TCRdb keeps only in-frame clonotypes and omits some of them. The sample lists 100,000 to 150,000 clones, more than 75% occurring once. The sequenced sample was PBMCs. The receptors originated from a woman aged 25 to 39 in good health and CMV-seronegative.

J is TRBJ1-6 and V is TRBV30; D perhaps matches TRBD1 (5 bases). Germline V CDR1 and CDR2: GTSNPN, SVGIG (reference sequence). The germline V and J ends were trimmed by 0 bases and 10 bases, with 16 bases remaining between them. This CDR3 has 15 amino acids. This chain's CDR3 is CAWSVRKPGVSPLHF. Here the CDR3 DNA reads TGTGCCTGGAGTGTACGCAAGCCGGGGGTGTCACCCCTCCACTTT.

This clone was seen a single time. This chain uses TRBV27 with TRBJ1-2; D possibly corresponds to TRBD1 (6 bases). V was trimmed by 3 bases and J by 2 bases, leaving 13 bases between them. CDR3 length: 15 residues. The germline V gene has CDR1 MNHEY and CDR2 SMNVEV (reference sequence). CDR3 loop: CASSFLGHPNYGYTF. CDR3 DNA sequence: TGTGCCAGCAGTTTCTTGGGACATCCAAACTATGGCTACACCTTC.

This chain uses TRBV4-2 with TRBJ1-3, with D tentatively TRBD1 (6 bases). The CDR3 length is 17 residues. Germline CDR1 reads LGHNA; CDR2 reads YNFKEQ. The V gene lost 0 bases and the J gene lost 1 base, with 13 bases spanning the gap. The chain's CDR3 is CASSQEGARGSGNTIYF. The CDR3 bases are TGTGCCAGCAGCCAAGAGGGCGCGAGGGGGTCTGGAAACACCATATATTTT.

This clone was seen just once. The CDR3 sequence: CASRSAAGEYNEQFF. The CDR3 DNA sequence: TGTGCCAGCAGGTCAGCAGCGGGGGAATACAATGAGCAGTTCTTC. The rearrangement uses TRBV6-6 and TRBJ2-1; 8 nucleotides match TRBD2. The CDR3 totals 15 residues. V was pared by 6 bases and J by 4 bases, with 8 bases of the junction left unmatched. Germline V CDR1 and CDR2: MNHNY, SVGAGI (reference sequence).

This chain joins TRBV4-1 and TRBJ2-1; TRBD2 agrees at 13 bases. The V gene's germline CDR1 is MGHRA and CDR2 YSYEKL. V lost 3 bases to trimming and J lost 10 bases; unmatched junction nucleotides: 12. This CDR3 region has 17 residues. This chain's CDR3 is CASSHPQVGLAGREQFF. The CDR3 nucleotides read TGCGCCAGCAGCCATCCCCAGGTGGGACTAGCGGGGCGAGAGCAGTTCTTC.

About this clone itself: Other DNA sequences from this sample encode an identical CDR3 as well. The J gene is TRBJ1-6, the V gene TRBV7-9; D not certain. The CDR3 extends over 13 amino acids. Per germline, CDR1 SEHNR and CDR2 FQNEAQ (reference sequence). V was shortened by 1 base and J by 9 bases, with 7 bases between the two germline ends. CDR3 loop: CASSLEEGSPLHF. The DNA of the CDR3 is TGTGCCAGCAGCTTAGAAGAGGGTTCACCCCTCCACTTT. Based on the CDR3 plus reference TRBV7-9 and TRBJ1-6, the full variable domain is DTGVSQNPRHKITKRGQNVTFRCDPISEHNRLYWYRQTLGQGPEFLTYFQNEAQLEKSRLLSDRFSAERPKGSFSTLEIQRTEQGDSAMYLCASSLEEGSPLHFGNGTRLTVT.

This chain links TRBV7-2 with TRBJ2-3, with D possibly matching TRBD1 (5 bases). Germline V gene data show CDR1 as SGHTA and CDR2 as FQGNSA. This CDR3 is built from 17 residues. The V gene lost 1 base and the J gene lost 5 bases, with 19 bases spanning the gap. The CDR3, as DNA: TGTGCCAGCAGCTTAGGACCGGTCAGGGCTGCACAAGATACGCAGTATTTT. Translated, it gives CASSLGPVRAAQDTQYF.

V and J are TRBV4-1 and TRBJ2-1; tentatively, D is TRBD2 (5 bases). CDR3 length: 17 amino acids. Germline assignment: CDR1 MGHRA and CDR2 YSYEKL. V was trimmed by 0 bases and J by 0 bases, leaving 12 bases between them. CDR3 in DNA: TGCGCCAGCAGCCAAGAAGAGGGCCTAAGCTCCTACAATGAGCAGTTCTTC. As protein: CASSQEEGLSSYNEQFF.

This clone was counted once. This chain connects TRBV6-5 to TRBJ2-7; D may be TRBD1 (6 bases). Trimming stripped 4 bases from V and 2 bases from J, with 12 bases between. Germline V gene sequence: CDR1 MNHEY, CDR2 SVGAGI. This CDR3 comprises 14 residues. The CDR3, as DNA: TGTGCCAGCAGTTTTCGAAAGGGGGCCTACGAGCAGTACTTC. Translation: CASSFRKGAYEQYF.

This clone is classed as medium-sized. The rearrangement links TRBV2 to TRBJ1-5; D is perhaps TRBD1 (6 bases). The CDR3 consists of 14 residues. Germline values: CDR1 SNHLY, CDR2 FYNNEI. The V end lost 7 bases, the J end lost 6 bases, and 16 bases lay between the germline ends. CDR3 nucleotides: TGTGCCAGCACTACTACTTCGACAGGTCAGCCCCAGCATTTT. Translating gives CASTTTSTGQPQHF.

J is TRBJ1-3 and V is TRBV6-1; D is undetermined. This CDR3 region has 16 residues. The germline CDR1 and CDR2 sequences are MNHNS and SASEGT. V was trimmed by 0 bases and J by 8 bases, leaving 17 bases between them. The CDR3: CASSEASHRPGDTIYF. The CDR3 DNA follows: TGTGCCAGCAGTGAAGCTTCCCACCGCCCGGGTGACACCATATATTTT.

The chain combines TRBV15 with TRBJ1-2, with 8 bases matching TRBD1. The CDR3 sequence is 16 residues long. Trimming at V came to 0 bases and at J to 5 bases, leaving 8 bases not matched to a gene. CDR1 and CDR2 from the germline V gene are LNHNV and YYDKDF (reference sequence). CDR3 amino acids: CATSRDSRGLGYGYTF. The CDR3 DNA follows: TGTGCCACCAGCAGAGACTCCAGGGGGCTAGGGTATGGCTACACCTTC.

The J gene is TRBJ1-6, the V gene TRBV6-5; 7 positions match TRBD1. Unmatched junction bases numbered 3, after V lost 6 bases and J lost 7 bases. Germline V lookup: CDR1 MNHEY, CDR2 SVGAGI. The CDR3 totals 13 residues. The CDR3: CASSPRGNSPLHF. CDR3 sequence (DNA): TGTGCCAGCAGCCCCAGGGGGAATTCACCCCTCCACTTT.

The V call is TRBV30, the J call TRBJ2-3; perhaps TRBD2 as D (6 bases). The CDR3 length is 14 residues. Deletions cut 2 bases from V and 2 bases from J, with 11 bases between. Per the germline V gene, CDR1 is GTSNPN and CDR2 is SVGIG (reference sequence). CDR3 nucleotide sequence: TGTGCCTGGAGTATCGGCGGGGACACAGATACGCAGTATTTT. Translated: CAWSIGGDTDTQYF.

The rearrangement uses TRBV5-6 and TRBJ1-2; tentative D call: TRBD1 (6 bases). V gave up 3 bases and J gave up 4 bases, with 13 bases separating them. From germline, CDR1 is SGHDT and CDR2 YYEEEE. The CDR3 has 14 residues. The CDR3 here is CASSSRGRTYGYTF. As DNA, the CDR3 is TGTGCCAGCAGCTCCAGGGGAAGGACCTATGGCTACACCTTC.

The gene calls are TRBV6-5 and TRBJ2-3; D might be TRBD1 (5 bases). Trimming removed 0 bases at V and 0 bases at J, with 7 bases between. The V gene's germline CDR1 is MNHEY and CDR2 SVGAGI. CDR3 size: 15 residues. The CDR3 here is CASSYSTVSTDTQYF. The CDR3 DNA reads TGTGCCAGCAGTTACTCGACAGTCAGCACAGATACGCAGTATTTT.

The V gene is TRBV5-5, the J gene TRBJ1-2, with 7 bases fitting TRBD1. Germline loops: CDR1 SGHKS, CDR2 YYEKEE (reference sequence). CDR3 length equals 13 residues. V was clipped by 4 bases and J by 6 bases; unmatched bases: 6. As DNA, the CDR3 is TGTGCCAGCAGCCGGGGACAGCAGGATGGCTACACCTTC. This encodes CASSRGQQDGYTF.

The chain couples TRBV27 to TRBJ2-7; 10 nucleotides align to TRBD1. The germline V gene has CDR1 MNHEY and CDR2 SMNVEV (reference sequence). The CDR3 sequence is 16 residues long. V lost 5 bases to trimming and J lost 2 bases; unmatched junction nucleotides: 9. Written as DNA, the CDR3 is TGTGCCAGCAGTCCCGGCGGACAGGGGGAGACCTACGAGCAGTACTTC. Its translation is CASSPGGQGETYEQYF.

The chain recombines TRBV19 with TRBJ1-2; D may be TRBD1 (5 bases). The CDR3 is made up of 14 amino acids. The V gene's germline CDR1 is LNHDA and CDR2 SQIVND (reference sequence). Trimming took off 8 bases at V and 4 bases at J, with 17 bases between the two ends. The CDR3 here is CASRTGGEPYGYTF. The DNA for the CDR3 is TGTGCCAGTCGGACGGGGGGGGAACCCTATGGCTACACCTTC.

This chain connects TRBV5-1 to TRBJ2-7; 8 bases fit TRBD1. V lost 4 bases, J lost 0 bases, and 6 bases stayed unmatched. CDR3 length: 15 residues. Germline CDR1 is SGHRS and CDR2 is YFSETQ. The CDR3 region is CASSTGQGFSYEQYF. As DNA, the CDR3 is TGCGCCAGCAGCACAGGACAGGGTTTCTCCTACGAGCAGTACTTC.

This chain uses TRBV7-2 with TRBJ1-2; tentatively, D is TRBD1 (6 bases). Germline V gene data show CDR1 as SGHTA and CDR2 as FQGNSA. The CDR3 has 16 residues. Deletions cut 7 bases from V and 8 bases from J, with 26 bases between. DNA of the CDR3: TGTGCCAGCAACAAAGGGAACAGGGCCCTTGTGGAGGGCTACACCTTC. Translated, it gives CASNKGNRALVEGYTF.

This clone was counted many times. The chain uses TRBV7-8 and TRBJ2-7; TRBD1 is a possible D gene (5 bases). Trimming took off 6 bases at V and 3 bases at J, with 15 bases between the two ends. CDR1 and CDR2 (germline): SGHVS, FQNEAQ. This CDR3 region has 14 residues. CDR3 bases: TGTGCCAGCAGTTCTACGTGGCAGGGCTACGAGCAGTACTTC. It is translated as CASSSTWQGYEQYF.

This chain joins TRBV5-6 and TRBJ2-2; no reliable D call. Trimming cost V 3 bases and J 7 bases, with 22 bases left between them. The germline CDR1 and CDR2 sequences are SGHDT and YYEEEE. This CDR3 has 17 amino acids. For the CDR3, the DNA is TGTGCCAGCAGCTCCTCCCCCCGAGGCGCCGGCATCGGGGAGCTGTTTTTT. This translates into CASSSSPRGAGIGELFF.

The chain recombines TRBV19 with TRBJ2-1, with D possibly being TRBD1 (6 bases). V was shortened by 3 bases and J by 7 bases, with 16 bases between the two germline ends. Germline V gene data show CDR1 as LNHDA and CDR2 as SQIVND (reference sequence). CDR3 length equals 15 residues. CDR3 protein: CASSMKGVISNEQFF. As DNA, the CDR3 is TGTGCCAGTAGTATGAAGGGGGTCATTTCAAATGAGCAGTTCTTC.

The V gene is TRBV27, the J gene TRBJ1-1, with 7 bases lining up with TRBD1. Germline loops: CDR1 MNHEY, CDR2 SMNVEV (reference sequence). V was pared by 5 bases and J by 4 bases, with 4 bases of the junction left unmatched. The CDR3 runs to 13 residues. CDR3 sequence reads: CASSDRVVTEAFF. The CDR3 DNA reads TGTGCCAGCAGTGACAGGGTGGTCACTGAAGCTTTCTTT.

The chain employs TRBV7-2 and TRBJ2-5; 9 nucleotides match TRBD2. Germline loops: CDR1 SGHTA, CDR2 FQGNSA. With V trimmed by 5 bases and J by 1 base, 8 bases remained unmatched. The CDR3 length is 16 residues. CDR3 loop: CASSRLGTSSQETQYF. Here the CDR3 DNA reads TGTGCCAGCAGCCGATTGGGGACTAGCAGCCAAGAGACCCAGTACTTC. The complete variable domain, with remaining parts taken from reference TRBV7-2 and TRBJ2-5, reads GAGVSQSPSNKVTEKGKDVELRCDPISGHTALYWYRQSLGQGLEFLIYFQGNSAPDKSGLPSDRFSAERTGGSVSTLTIQRTQQEDSAVYLCASSRLGTSSQETQYFGPGTRLLVL.

CDR3 bases: TGTGCCATTCCTGGGAACGCACAGCGGTCTGGGGCCAACGTCCTGACTTTC. Its protein product is CAIPGNAQRSGANVLTF. J is TRBJ2-6 and V is TRBV10-3; D is possibly TRBD2 (5 bases). The CDR3 runs 17 residues. The germline V and J ends were trimmed by 9 bases and 1 base, with 19 bases remaining between them. Germline CDR1 reads ENHRY; CDR2 reads SYGVKD.

This chain connects TRBV6-5 to TRBJ1-1; the D is unclear. CDR3 size: 14 residues. Between the trimmed V and J ends, which lost 5 bases and 4 bases, there was a span of 14 bases. Germline assignment: CDR1 MNHEY and CDR2 SVGAGI. CDR3 sequence: CASSTGRLATEAFF. The CDR3 coding sequence is TGTGCCAGCAGTACCGGGAGATTAGCCACTGAAGCTTTCTTT.

This sequence joins TRBV2 and TRBJ1-6; 7 nucleotides agree with TRBD1. V was pared by 6 bases and J by 0 bases, with 5 bases of the junction left unmatched. In germline, CDR1 is SNHLY, CDR2 FYNNEI. This CDR3 is 16 amino acids long. The DNA of the CDR3 is TGTGCCAGCAGGCCGACAGGGAGCTCCTATAATTCACCCCTCCACTTT. Its protein product is CASRPTGSSYNSPLHF.

This clone was detected a few times. V usage is TRBV7-8 and J usage is TRBJ1-2, with D unclear. Trimming removed 2 bases at V and 2 bases at J, with 15 bases between. The CDR3 runs 16 residues. The germline V gene has CDR1 SGHVS and CDR2 FQNEAQ. CDR3 coding DNA: TGTGCCAGCAGCTTACGGTCTCGGGAGGTAAACTATGGCTACACCTTC. Encoded protein: CASSLRSREVNYGYTF.

This chain joins TRBV18 and TRBJ2-2; weak D call: TRBD1 (5 bases). Germline V gives CDR1 KGHSH, CDR2 LQKENI. CDR3 length: 16 residues. The V end was cut by 0 bases, the J end by 5 bases, with 13 bases between. In nucleotides, the CDR3 is TGTGCCAGCTCACCACCGAGACAGATATTTACCGGGGAGCTGTTTTTT. Protein product: CASSPPRQIFTGELFF.

The chain carries TRBV5-1 and TRBJ2-3; a possible D gene is TRBD2 (5 bases). This CDR3 comprises 13 residues. Looked up from germline, CDR1 is SGHRS and CDR2 is YFSETQ. V gave up 0 bases and J gave up 4 bases, with 6 bases separating them. The CDR3 loop reads CASSLGRADTQYF. The CDR3 DNA is TGCGCCAGCAGCTTGGGGCGGGCAGATACGCAGTATTTT.